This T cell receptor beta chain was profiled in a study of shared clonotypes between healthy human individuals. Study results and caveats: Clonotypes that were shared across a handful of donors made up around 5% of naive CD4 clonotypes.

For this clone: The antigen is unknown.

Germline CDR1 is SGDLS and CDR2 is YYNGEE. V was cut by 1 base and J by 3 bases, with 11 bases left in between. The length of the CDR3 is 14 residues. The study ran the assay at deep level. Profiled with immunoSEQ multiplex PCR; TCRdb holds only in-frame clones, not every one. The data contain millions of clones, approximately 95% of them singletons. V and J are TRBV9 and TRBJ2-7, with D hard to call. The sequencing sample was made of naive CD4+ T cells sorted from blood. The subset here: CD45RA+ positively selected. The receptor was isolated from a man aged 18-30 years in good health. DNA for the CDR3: TGTGCCAGCAGCGTATCCGGTACACACTACGAGCAGTACTTC. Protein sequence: CASSVSGTHYEQYF.